This TCR beta chain was found in a study of naive and memory T cell subsets (dated by TCRdb to 2017 to 2019). In terms of the full investigation: The study applied an open-source, UMI-based TCR alpha and beta sequencing pipeline to sorted naive and memory peripheral blood T cell subsets. The results of the functional CMV T cell responses matched the IgG serology results in every case. RNA was DNase-treated and reverse transcribed with TCR constant-region primers, mostly using SuperScript III.

The library was prepared using UMI-ligation and nested PCR. An equimolar mix of two oligonucleotides covering both TRBC1 and TRBC2 was used as the beta constant-region primer. Four rounds of PCR, combining the SP2 primer with nested alpha and beta constant-region primers, were used to amplify the ligated cDNA. A single-stranded oligonucleotide bearing the SP2 primer plus a 12-nucleotide UMI was ligated onto the 3' end of the cDNA by T4 RNA ligase 1. The ligation reaction was incubated at 16°C for roughly 18-25 hours. PCR2 was typically performed as a SYBR Green qPCR and was stopped at a predetermined threshold so that over-amplification was prevented. Apart from the first purification, every purification step used Agencourt AMPure XP magnetic beads. Libraries were quantified by Qubit and checked on a TapeStation, with a main peak expected near 650 bp. The pooled libraries were sequenced on an Illumina MiSeq using v2 2x251 paired-end kits, which usually yielded roughly 0.85-2.1 million reads per sample. Each sample's library went into the pool at roughly 4.4 nM, and roughly 5-7.5% PhiX was added to help with cluster recognition. Turning to the authors' computational methods: Decombinator assigned V and J genes to Demultiplexor-processed FASTQ reads by tag matching, allowing a single base-pair mismatch. By using UMIs, Collapsinator corrected both sequencing errors and the frequency errors caused by PCR heterogeneity. CDR3Translator translated TCRs and extracted CDR3s from the conserved cysteine to the FGXG phenylalanine, flagging non-productive sequences. Gini, Shannon entropy and inverse Simpson indices were calculated on repertoires subsampled to equal numbers of UMI-defined TCRs. Within the linear range, a power law was fitted by maximum likelihood to the distributions of clonotype abundance. Similar UMI counts, unique TCR numbers and clonal distributions were obtained with the pipeline and with MIGEC on one naive CD8 sample. In one analysis, naive TCRs also found in any memory subset of the same donor were removed from the naive repertoire. The repertoires were searched for 7,000 to 8,000 CMV-associated CDR3 sequences that had been compiled from VDJdb and a published dataset. TCRdb reworked the public reads: Q25 trimming with fastp, MiXCR clone assembly, productive beta chains retained. One record per CDR3 amino acid sequence lists the most common genes and DNA. These V and J calls derive from TCRdb rather than the authors' analysis. Recorded for this sample are tens of thousands of distinct CDR3 sequences; 8% to 9.5% of them occurred a single time. The top ten clones comprise 0.95% to 1.5% of the sample.

TCR alpha and beta chain libraries were amplified separately from the second PCR step onward. Donor CMV status was determined by IFNgamma production from CD4+ T cells after overnight stimulation of fresh PBMCs with CMV viral lysate. CD4 T cells were positively selected with Miltenyi beads, followed by positive selection of CD8 T cells from the CD4-negative fraction. Cells stained for CD3, CD4, CD8, CD45RA, CD27 and a live/dead dye were sorted on a BD Aria II into four subsets by CD45RA and CD27. Blood was obtained from a few healthy volunteers, and the blood from each volunteer was fractionated into CD4 and CD8 T cells and subsequently into four differentiation subsets. About 110 ml of peripheral blood was drawn per donor, and PBMC were isolated by Ficoll-Paque PLUS density-gradient centrifugation. After sorting, cells were lysed in RLT buffer, RNA was extracted using a Qiagen RNeasy kit, and the extracted RNA was stored at -80 degrees C.

Study-wide conclusions, independent of this receptor: A few larger clonotypes were found in naive repertoires, especially CD8, and these larger clonotypes were possibly memory cells re-expressing CD45RA. Gini index rose and Shannon and inverse Simpson diversity fell from naive through CM, EM and EMRA in both CD4 and CD8 cells. The abundance of TCRs followed a power law with an exponent that differed between naive and memory subsets yet stayed consistent across the three individuals. No ground truth was available to validate the repertoire findings for the naive and memory subsets. Single alpha or beta chain sequences, rather than paired alpha/beta receptors, were used to define clonotypes. Following error correction, more than 95% of naive TCR sequences occurred only once, which made naive abundance distributions much steeper than those of memory subsets. RNA-based TCR counts may be influenced by expression changes linked to T cell activation and differentiation.

On this clonotype itself: The antigen it binds to is not known. Within one base of it there is no much larger clone, and no base qualities were kept.

This clonotype was obtained from a human donor in good health. The sample comprised naive CD8+ T cells from blood. Explained via the paper, the cell subset or site label denotes: naive T cells, CD45RA high CD27+.

The CDR3 has the sequence CASSQVSGSHEQFF. The nucleotide sequence reads as follows: TGCGCCAGCAGCCAAGTTAGCGGGAGCCATGAGCAGTTCTTC. The V and J genes are TRBV4-3 and TRBJ2-1; the junction holds 9 bases that match TRBD2. For this chain, trimming is 1 base at the V end and 8 bases at the J end, and the number of junction bases without a gene match is 3. The CDR3 covers 14 residues, taking in both the cysteine and the phenylalanine. This entry keeps only the CDR3 DNA: 42 bases, framed from base 1. Reading the germline V gene gives CDR1 LGHNA and CDR2 YSLEER.